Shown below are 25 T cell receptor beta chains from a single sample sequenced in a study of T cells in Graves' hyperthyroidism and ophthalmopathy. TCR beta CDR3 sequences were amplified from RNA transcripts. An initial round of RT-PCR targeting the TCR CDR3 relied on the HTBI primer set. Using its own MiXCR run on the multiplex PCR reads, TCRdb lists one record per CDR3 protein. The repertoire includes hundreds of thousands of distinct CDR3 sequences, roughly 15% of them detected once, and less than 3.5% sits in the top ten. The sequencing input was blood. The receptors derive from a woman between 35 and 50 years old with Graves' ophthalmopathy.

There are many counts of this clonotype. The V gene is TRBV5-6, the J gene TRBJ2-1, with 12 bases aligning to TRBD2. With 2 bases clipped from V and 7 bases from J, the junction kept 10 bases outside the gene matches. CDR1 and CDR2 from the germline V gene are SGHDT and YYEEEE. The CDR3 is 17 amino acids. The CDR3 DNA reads TGTGCCAGCAGCTTCTCGGGGGGACTAGCGGGTAGAAATGAGCAGTTCTTC. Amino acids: CASSFSGGLAGRNEQFF. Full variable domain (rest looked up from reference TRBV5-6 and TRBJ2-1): DAGVTQSPTHLIKTRGQQVTLRCSPKSGHDTVSWYQQALGQGPQFIFQYYEEEERQRGNFPDRFSGHQFPNYSSELNVNALLLGDSALYLCASSFSGGLAGRNEQFFGPGTRLTVL.

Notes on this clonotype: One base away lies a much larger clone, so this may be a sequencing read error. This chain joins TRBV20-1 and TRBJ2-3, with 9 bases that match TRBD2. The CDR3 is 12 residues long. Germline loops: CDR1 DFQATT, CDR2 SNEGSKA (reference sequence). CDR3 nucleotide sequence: TGCAGTGCACTGACTAGCGGAGATAGGCAGTATTTT. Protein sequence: CSALTSGDRQYF.

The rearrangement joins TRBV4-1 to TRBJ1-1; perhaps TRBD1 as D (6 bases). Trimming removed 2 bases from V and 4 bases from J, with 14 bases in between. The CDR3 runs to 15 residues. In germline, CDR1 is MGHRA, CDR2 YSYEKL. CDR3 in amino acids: CASSQSGQGSTEAFF. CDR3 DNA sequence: TGCGCCAGCAGCCAAAGCGGCCAGGGGTCCACTGAAGCTTTCTTT.

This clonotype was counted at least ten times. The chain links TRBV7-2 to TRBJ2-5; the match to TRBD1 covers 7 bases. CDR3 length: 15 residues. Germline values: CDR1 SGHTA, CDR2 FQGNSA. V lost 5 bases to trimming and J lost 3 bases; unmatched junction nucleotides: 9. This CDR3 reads CASSQRRTGKETQYF. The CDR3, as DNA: TGTGCCAGCAGCCAGCGGCGGACAGGAAAAGAGACCCAGTACTTC.

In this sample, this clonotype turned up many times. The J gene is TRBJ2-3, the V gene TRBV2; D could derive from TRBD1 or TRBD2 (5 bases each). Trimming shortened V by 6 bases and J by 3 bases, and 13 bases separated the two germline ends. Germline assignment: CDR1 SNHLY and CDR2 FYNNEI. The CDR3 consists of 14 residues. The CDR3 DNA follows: TGTGCCAGCAGGCCTATGGGGGTGACAGATACGCAGTATTTT. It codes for CASRPMGVTDTQYF.

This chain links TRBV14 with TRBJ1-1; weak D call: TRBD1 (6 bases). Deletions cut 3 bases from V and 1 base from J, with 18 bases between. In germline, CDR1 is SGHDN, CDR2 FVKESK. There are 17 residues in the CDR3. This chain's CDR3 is CASSQDKTWGANTEAFF. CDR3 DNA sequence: TGTGCCAGCAGCCAGGACAAGACCTGGGGGGCGAACACTGAAGCTTTCTTT. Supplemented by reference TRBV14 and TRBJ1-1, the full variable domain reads EAGVTQFPSHSVIEKGQTVTLRCDPISGHDNLYWYRRVMGKEIKFLLHFVKESKQDESGMPNNRFLAERTGGTYSTLKVQPAELEDSGVYFCASSQDKTWGANTEAFFGQGTRLTVV.

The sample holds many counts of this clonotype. The CDR3 region has the DNA TGCGCCAGCAGCTTTGGACAGGGTCCCTACGAGCAGTACTTC. This gives the protein CASSFGQGPYEQYF. The chain uses TRBV5-1 and TRBJ2-7; 8 positions match TRBD1. The CDR3 length is 14 residues. Trimming took 2 bases from V and 2 from J; bases not matched to a gene: 3. Germline V CDR1 and CDR2: SGHRS, YFSETQ.

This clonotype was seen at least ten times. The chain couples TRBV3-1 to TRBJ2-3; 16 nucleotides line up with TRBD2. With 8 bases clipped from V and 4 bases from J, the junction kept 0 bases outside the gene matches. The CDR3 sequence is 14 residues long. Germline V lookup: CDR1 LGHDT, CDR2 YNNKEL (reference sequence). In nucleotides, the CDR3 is TGTGCCAGCGGGACTAGCGGGAGGGCAGATACGCAGTATTTT. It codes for CASGTSGRADTQYF.

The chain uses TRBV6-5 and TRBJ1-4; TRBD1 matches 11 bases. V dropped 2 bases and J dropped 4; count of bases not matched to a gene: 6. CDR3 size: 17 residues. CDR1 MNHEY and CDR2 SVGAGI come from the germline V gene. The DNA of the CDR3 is TGTGCCAGCAGTTACGGGACAGGGGGGGGTGGTAATGAAAAACTGTTTTTT. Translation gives CASSYGTGGGGNEKLFF.

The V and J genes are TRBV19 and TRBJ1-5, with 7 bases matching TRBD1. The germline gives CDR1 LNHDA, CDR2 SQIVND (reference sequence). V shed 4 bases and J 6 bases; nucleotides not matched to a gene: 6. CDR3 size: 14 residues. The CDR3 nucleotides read TGTGCCAGTAGTAGCCGGGACAGACTTCAGCCCCAGCATTTT. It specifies CASSSRDRLQPQHF.

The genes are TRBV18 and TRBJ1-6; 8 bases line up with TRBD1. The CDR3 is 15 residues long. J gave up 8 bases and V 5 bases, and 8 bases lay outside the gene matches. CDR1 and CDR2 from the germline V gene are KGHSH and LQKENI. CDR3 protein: CASSSTRGPDSPLHF. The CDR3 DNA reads TGTGCCAGCTCATCGACCAGGGGGCCGGATTCACCCCTCCACTTT.

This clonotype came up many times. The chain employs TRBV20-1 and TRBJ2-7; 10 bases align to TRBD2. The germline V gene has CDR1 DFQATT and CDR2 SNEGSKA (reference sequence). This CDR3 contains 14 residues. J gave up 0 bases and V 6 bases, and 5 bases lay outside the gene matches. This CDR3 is CSATIAGGSYEQYF. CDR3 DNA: TGCAGTGCCACCATAGCGGGAGGCTCCTACGAGCAGTACTTC.

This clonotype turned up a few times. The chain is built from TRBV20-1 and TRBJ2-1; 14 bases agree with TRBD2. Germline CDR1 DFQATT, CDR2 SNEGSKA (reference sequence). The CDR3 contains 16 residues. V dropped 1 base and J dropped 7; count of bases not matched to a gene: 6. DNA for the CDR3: TGCAGTGCTAGAGGACTAGCGGGAGGGCCCTCGAATGAGCAGTTCTTC. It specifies CSARGLAGGPSNEQFF.

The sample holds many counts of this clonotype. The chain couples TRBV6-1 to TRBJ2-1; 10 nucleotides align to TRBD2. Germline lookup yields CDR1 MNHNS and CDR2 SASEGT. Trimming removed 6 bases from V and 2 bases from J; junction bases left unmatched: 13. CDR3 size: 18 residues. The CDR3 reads CASSPRASGGLTYNEQFF. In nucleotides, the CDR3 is TGTGCCAGCAGCCCGCGGGCTAGCGGGGGATTGACCTACAATGAGCAGTTCTTC.

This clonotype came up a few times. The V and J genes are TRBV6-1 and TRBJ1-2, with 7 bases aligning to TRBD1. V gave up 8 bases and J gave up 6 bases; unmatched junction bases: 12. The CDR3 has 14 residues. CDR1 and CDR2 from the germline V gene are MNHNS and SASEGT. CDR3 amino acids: CASRDSQYQDGYTF. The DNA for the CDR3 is TGTGCCAGCCGGGACAGCCAGTATCAGGATGGCTACACCTTC.

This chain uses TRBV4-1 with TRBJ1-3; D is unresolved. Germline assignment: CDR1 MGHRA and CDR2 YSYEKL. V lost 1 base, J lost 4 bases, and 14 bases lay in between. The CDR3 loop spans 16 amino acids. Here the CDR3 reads CASSQVATMGGNTIYF. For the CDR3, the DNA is TGCGCCAGCAGCCAAGTTGCCACAATGGGGGGAAACACCATATATTTT.

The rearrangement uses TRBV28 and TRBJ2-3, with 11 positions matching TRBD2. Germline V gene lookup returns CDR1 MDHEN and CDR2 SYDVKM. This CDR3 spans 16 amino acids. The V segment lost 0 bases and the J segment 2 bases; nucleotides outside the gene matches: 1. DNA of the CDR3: TGTGCCAGCAGTTTATGGACTAGCGGGGTCACAGATACGCAGTATTTT. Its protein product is CASSLWTSGVTDTQYF.

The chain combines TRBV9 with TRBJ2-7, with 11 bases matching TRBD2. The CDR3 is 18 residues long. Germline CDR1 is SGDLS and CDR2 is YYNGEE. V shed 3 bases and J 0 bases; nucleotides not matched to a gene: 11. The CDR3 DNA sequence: TGTGCCAGCAGCGCCAGCTCATCTAGCGGGAGGTTCTCCTACGAGCAGTACTTC. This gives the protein CASSASSSSGRFSYEQYF.

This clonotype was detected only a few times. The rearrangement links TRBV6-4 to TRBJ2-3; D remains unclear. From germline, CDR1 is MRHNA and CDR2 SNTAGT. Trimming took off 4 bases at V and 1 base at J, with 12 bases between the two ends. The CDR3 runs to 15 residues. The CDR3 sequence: CASSVSAGGTDTQYF. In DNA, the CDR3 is TGTGCCAGCAGTGTTTCGGCAGGCGGCACAGATACGCAGTATTTT.

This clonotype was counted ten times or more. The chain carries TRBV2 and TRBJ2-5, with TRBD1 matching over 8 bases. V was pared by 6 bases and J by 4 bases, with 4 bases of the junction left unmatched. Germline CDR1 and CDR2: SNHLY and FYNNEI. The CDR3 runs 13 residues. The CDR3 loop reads CASRPGTGETQYF. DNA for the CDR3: TGTGCCAGCAGACCCGGGACAGGAGAGACCCAGTACTTC.

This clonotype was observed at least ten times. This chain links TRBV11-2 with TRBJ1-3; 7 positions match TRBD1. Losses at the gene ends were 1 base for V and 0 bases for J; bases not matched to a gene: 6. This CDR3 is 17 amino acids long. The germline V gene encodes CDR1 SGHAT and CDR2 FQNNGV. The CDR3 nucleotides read TGTGCCAGCAGCTTAGTCCCAGGGGGTTACTCTGGAAACACCATATATTTT. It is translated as CASSLVPGGYSGNTIYF.

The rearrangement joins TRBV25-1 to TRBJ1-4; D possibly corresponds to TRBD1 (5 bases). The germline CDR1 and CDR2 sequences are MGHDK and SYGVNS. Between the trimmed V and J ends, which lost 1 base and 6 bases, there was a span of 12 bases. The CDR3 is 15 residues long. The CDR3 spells CASSESWDPYEKLFF. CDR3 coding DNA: TGTGCCAGCAGTGAATCATGGGACCCTTATGAAAAACTGTTTTTT.

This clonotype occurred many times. Here the CDR3 reads CASRGAQGADEQFF. CDR3 DNA: TGTGCCAGCAGAGGGGCACAGGGGGCCGATGAGCAGTTCTTC. The chain carries TRBV6-1 and TRBJ2-1, with 9 nucleotides matching TRBD1. V lost 6 bases to trimming and J lost 8 bases; unmatched junction nucleotides: 8. CDR3 length equals 14 residues. CDR1 and CDR2 from the germline V gene are MNHNS and SASEGT.

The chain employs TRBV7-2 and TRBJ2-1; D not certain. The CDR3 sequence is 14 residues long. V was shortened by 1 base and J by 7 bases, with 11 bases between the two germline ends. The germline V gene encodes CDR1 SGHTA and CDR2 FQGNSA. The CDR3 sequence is CASSLDLVWNEQFF. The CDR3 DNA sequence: TGTGCCAGCAGCTTAGATCTAGTCTGGAATGAGCAGTTCTTC.

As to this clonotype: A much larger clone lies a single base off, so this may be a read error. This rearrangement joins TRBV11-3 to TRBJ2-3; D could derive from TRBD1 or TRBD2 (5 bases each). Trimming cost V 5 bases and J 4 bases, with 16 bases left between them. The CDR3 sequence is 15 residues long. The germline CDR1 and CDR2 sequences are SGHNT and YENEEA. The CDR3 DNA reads TGTGCCAGCAGCCATGGGACCGCGAGGTCAGATACGCAGTATTTT. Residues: CASSHGTARSDTQYF.